This T cell receptor (beta chain) was recorded in a study of cytomegalovirus exposure and HLA in healthy donors. General study points: Reported results showed that the classifier diagnosed cytomegalovirus status with high specificity and sensitivity. Accurate predictions that matched the HLA-A and HLA-B alleles of most subjects were reportedly made from TCR beta sequences. Using a false discovery rate of 0.05, a later analysis showed that fewer than 20,000 TCR beta sequences were associated with HLA alleles. Most TCR sequences were rare, but some public TCRs occurred in many donors.

The CDR3 has 12 amino acids. V lost 5 bases, J lost 7 bases, and 9 bases lay in between. Looked up from germline, CDR1 is GTSNPN and CDR2 is SVGIG (reference sequence). The primer mix had 60 Vbeta and 13 Jbeta primers. Data came from immunoSEQ multiplex PCR; TCRdb stores just in-frame clones and leaves some out. The sample contains approximately 130,000 clones, around 78% of which appear only once. As to this clone: Its antigen remains unknown.

The source of this sequence is a woman between 35 and 50 years old in good health and CMV-seronegative. The sequencing sample was made of PBMCs. The chain uses TRBV30 and TRBJ1-6; D unresolved. The CDR3 DNA reads as TGTGCCTGGGACTCAGAGAATTCACCCCTCCACTTT. Translated, it gives CAWDSENSPLHF.